Each of the 22 T cell receptor beta chains below was sequenced from the same sample in a study of Graves' ophthalmopathy and Graves' hyperthyroidism. Amplification from RNA transcripts yielded the TCR beta CDR3 regions. HTBI primers were employed in first-round RT-PCR, then a second-round multiplex PCR followed. MiXCR, applied by TCRdb to the multiplex PCR reads, yields one record per CDR3 protein. Seen here are about 380,000 distinct CDR3 sequences, 15% observed once, and the top ten hold 7%. The sample taken for sequencing was peripheral blood. Receptors were obtained from a young woman with stable Graves' hyperthyroidism.

This clonotype was seen ten or more times. The chain uses TRBV7-3 and TRBJ2-7, with D possibly matching TRBD2 (6 bases). The CDR3 covers 14 residues. The germline V gene has CDR1 SGHTA and CDR2 FQGTGA. The ends were cut back, 5 bases at V and 4 bases at J, with 15 bases in the middle. This chain's CDR3 is CASSPGLLTYEQYF. DNA of the CDR3: TGTGCCAGCAGCCCGGGACTCCTTACTTACGAGCAGTACTTC.

Ten or more counts support this clonotype. The chain links TRBV2 to TRBJ1-1; D ambiguous. This CDR3 comprises 13 residues. Germline CDR1 SNHLY, CDR2 FYNNEI. Trimming stripped 5 bases from V and 2 bases from J, with 9 bases between. CDR3 in DNA: TGTGCCAGCAGTACAGAGAGTAACACTGAAGCTTTCTTT. Its translation: CASSTESNTEAFF.

The chain uses TRBV6-1 and TRBJ1-5; weak D call: TRBD1 (6 bases). The CDR3 is made up of 13 amino acids. Between the trimmed V and J ends, which lost 7 bases and 3 bases, there was a span of 10 bases. Germline CDR1 MNHNS, CDR2 SASEGT. CDR3 residues: CASKRQDNQPQHF. CDR3 DNA: TGTGCCAGCAAGAGACAGGACAATCAGCCCCAGCATTTT.

This clonotype was detected many times. The CDR3: CASRASGGETYEQYF. The DNA of the CDR3 is TGTGCCAGTAGGGCGAGCGGGGGGGAAACCTACGAGCAGTACTTC. The rearrangement uses TRBV19 and TRBJ2-7, with 10 nucleotides matching TRBD2. CDR1 and CDR2 from the germline V gene are LNHDA and SQIVND (reference sequence). V was clipped by 6 bases and J by 2 bases; unmatched bases: 7. The CDR3 loop spans 15 amino acids.

Ten or more counts support this clonotype. The V and J genes are TRBV18 and TRBJ1-1; a weak D match, TRBD1 (5 bases). From germline, CDR1 is KGHSH and CDR2 LQKENI. The CDR3 loop spans 15 amino acids. V was clipped by 6 bases and J by 2 bases, with 16 bases between them. The chain's CDR3 is CASSPVQGANTEAFF. In nucleotides, the CDR3 is TGTGCCAGCTCCCCGGTCCAAGGGGCAAACACTGAAGCTTTCTTT.

This chain connects TRBV7-3 to TRBJ2-2; TRBD2 might be the D (6 bases). The CDR3 runs 14 residues. The V and J ends lost 5 bases and 6 bases respectively, with 13 bases between them. Germline CDR1 SGHTA, CDR2 FQGTGA. The CDR3 is CASSPGARPGELFF. DNA of the CDR3: TGTGCCAGCAGCCCGGGAGCGCGGCCCGGGGAGCTGTTTTTT.

Many counts were recorded for this clonotype. This rearrangement joins TRBV18 to TRBJ1-3; a possible D gene is TRBD1 (6 bases). V was shortened by 3 bases and J by 1 base, with 10 bases between the two germline ends. The CDR3 is 15 amino acids. Germline values: CDR1 KGHSH, CDR2 LQKENI. CDR3 in amino acids: CASSPTTGSGNTIYF. The DNA for the CDR3 is TGTGCCAGCTCACCTACGACAGGTTCTGGAAACACCATATATTTT.

This clonotype was observed at least ten times. The chain recombines TRBV6-2 or TRBV6-3 with TRBJ2-7; D is unresolved. Germline V gene sequence: CDR1 MNHEY, CDR2 SVGEGT. The CDR3 runs to 13 residues. V lost 7 bases, J lost 2 bases, and 12 bases lay in between. The CDR3 DNA reads TGTGCCAGCAAGGTTAGCCCCCCCTACGAGCAGTACTTC. It specifies CASKVSPPYEQYF.

Ten or more counts support this clonotype. The chain recombines TRBV19 with TRBJ1-5; D is unclear. The CDR3 runs 14 residues. V lost 6 bases, J lost 4 bases, and 13 bases lay in between. Germline V lookup: CDR1 LNHDA, CDR2 SQIVND (reference sequence). The CDR3 DNA reads as TGTGCCAGTAGGAGAGAATCAAATAATCAGCCCCAGCATTTT. The encoded protein is CASRRESNNQPQHF.

There are many counts of this clonotype. The chain combines TRBV2 with TRBJ1-2; no reliable D call. Trimming removed 10 bases at V and 7 bases at J, with 19 bases between. This CDR3 contains 13 residues. Germline V gene lookup returns CDR1 SNHLY and CDR2 FYNNEI. CDR3 region: CANRRGTLSGYTF. In DNA form, the CDR3 reads TGTGCCAATAGACGGGGAACACTCTCTGGCTACACCTTC.

This clonotype was observed at least ten times. The chain joins TRBV27 to TRBJ1-5; D not resolved. V was clipped by 5 bases and J by 1 base, with 6 bases between them. The CDR3 is 13 amino acids. The V gene's germline CDR1 is MNHEY and CDR2 SMNVEV (reference sequence). CDR3 bases: TGTGCCAGCAGTCTACAAAGCAATCAGCCCCAGCATTTT. It encodes CASSLQSNQPQHF.

The chain recombines TRBV11-1 with TRBJ1-3; maybe TRBD1 (6 bases). CDR3 length: 18 amino acids. CDR1 SGHAT and CDR2 FQDESV come from the germline V gene (reference sequence). V lost 2 bases and J 0 bases, leaving 17 bases between the germline ends. The CDR3 spells CASSLSTKLGHSGNTIYF. Here the CDR3 DNA reads TGTGCCAGCAGCTTATCGACAAAATTGGGACACTCTGGAAACACCATATATTTT.

This clonotype was observed many times. The gene calls are TRBV11-2 and TRBJ1-2; D is unclear. This CDR3 comprises 12 residues. V was shortened by 5 bases and J by 5 bases, with 9 bases between the two germline ends. CDR1 is SGHAT and CDR2 is FQNNGV in the germline V gene. In DNA, the CDR3 is TGTGCCAGCAGCCAGACGGATTATGGCTACACCTTC. Its translation: CASSQTDYGYTF.

Only a few counts were recorded for this clonotype. The chain carries TRBV5-1 and TRBJ2-7, with TRBD2 matching 9 bases. J lost 2 bases, V lost 1 base, and 13 bases had no gene match. Germline V gene data show CDR1 as SGHRS and CDR2 as YFSETQ. The CDR3 sequence is 18 residues long. CDR3 in DNA: TGCGCCAGCAGCTTGTATCCCGCCGGGGCGGGGGGGACCTACGAGCAGTACTTC. It codes for CASSLYPAGAGGTYEQYF.

The CDR3 protein is CASSQGGQGPGYEQYF. CDR3 in DNA: TGTGCCAGCAGCCAAGGTGGCCAGGGACCCGGATACGAGCAGTACTTC. The chain carries TRBV4-2 and TRBJ2-7; possibly TRBD1 or TRBD2 for D (5 bases each). V lost 1 base to trimming and J lost 4 bases, with 17 bases between them. This CDR3 region has 16 residues. CDR1 and CDR2 from the germline V gene are LGHNA and YNFKEQ.

At least ten counts were recorded for this clonotype. This chain connects TRBV4-1 to TRBJ1-2; D is perhaps TRBD1 (6 bases). This CDR3 spans 16 amino acids. Deletions cut 2 bases from V and 5 bases from J, with 18 bases between. The germline V gene has CDR1 MGHRA and CDR2 YSYEKL. CDR3 nucleotides: TGCGCCAGCAGCCAACCGCGAACAGGGATGTTATATGGCTACACCTTC. It codes for CASSQPRTGMLYGYTF.

On this clonotype: The junction does not match germline at one end; this may be a read error. The chain uses TRBV4-1 and TRBJ1-1; 7 bases align to TRBD1. The CDR3 loop spans 14 amino acids. Germline CDR1 and CDR2: MGHRA and YSYEKL. The CDR3 DNA is TGCGCCAGCAGCCAAGAAGGGGGGACAGCGAGATCGTACTTT. Translating it yields CASSQEGGTARSYF.

This clonotype turned up a few times. This sequence may be a read error, since a much larger clone differs from it by one base. The chain has TRBV12-3 or TRBV12-4 and TRBJ1-1, with unresolved D. The CDR3 length is 15 residues. The V and J ends lost 0 bases and 4 bases respectively, with 12 bases between them. CDR3: CASSLAGRPFTEAFF. Written as DNA, the CDR3 is TGTGCCAGCAGTTTAGCGGGGAGGCCATTCACTGAAGCTTTCTTT.

This clonotype was observed at least ten times. The chain carries TRBV6-2 or TRBV6-3 and TRBJ2-7; 14 nucleotides agree with TRBD2. The length of the CDR3 is 16 residues. Per the germline V gene, CDR1 is MNHEY and CDR2 is SVGEGT. The V segment lost 1 base and the J segment 4 bases; nucleotides outside the gene matches: 3. The DNA of the CDR3 is TGTGCCAGCAGTTACTGGACTAGCGGGGGGAAGTACGAGCAGTACTTC. Amino acid sequence: CASSYWTSGGKYEQYF.

This clonotype was detected many times. The gene calls are TRBV12-3 or TRBV12-4 and TRBJ2-7; D gene uncertain. V was pared by 4 bases and J by 2 bases, with 9 bases between. The CDR3 runs 13 residues. As DNA, the CDR3 is TGTGCCAGCAGTTGGACCAATCCCTACGAGCAGTACTTC. Its protein product is CASSWTNPYEQYF.

The chain joins TRBV2 to TRBJ2-7; 11 bases map to TRBD2. This CDR3 has 13 amino acids. CDR1 SNHLY and CDR2 FYNNEI come from the germline V gene. Trimming removed 8 bases from V and 6 bases from J; junction bases left unmatched: 6. The CDR3 nucleotides are TGTGCCAGCGGAGGGCTAGCGGGAGGCGAGCAGTACTTC. This gives the protein CASGGLAGGEQYF.

This clonotype showed up many times. This sequence joins TRBV29-1 and TRBJ2-5; tentative D call: TRBD2 (5 bases). The CDR3 totals 13 residues. CDR1 and CDR2 from the germline V gene are SQVTM and ANQGSEA. Trimming took 4 bases from V and 1 from J, leaving 10 bases between them. The CDR3: CSVVGGGQETQYF. The CDR3 DNA sequence: TGCAGCGTTGTGGGCGGAGGCCAAGAGACCCAGTACTTC.